This T cell receptor beta chain originates from a study of blood T cell repertoires in COVID-19. Study information: Donors in Cohort 3 who had recovered were those with two negative PCRs, healthcare professional clearance, or resolution of their symptoms. Samples came from the United States, Italy and Spain, spanning acute and convalescent COVID-19.

The CDR3 covers 13 residues. The germline CDR1 and CDR2 sequences are LGHDT and YNNKEL (reference sequence). V was trimmed by 4 bases and J by 6 bases, leaving 11 bases between them. In the authors' methods: Quantification of nucleated cells was approximated via reference gene primer amplification. Repertoires were generated with immunoSEQ multiplex PCR, while TCRdb's copy carries only in-frame clones and drops some. V and J calls and clone size are given by that table; D and trimming were obtained from the DNA. The table lists hundreds of thousands of clones, about 87% of them singletons. V is TRBV3-1 (or the pseudogene TRBV3-2) and J is TRBJ2-3; tentatively, D is TRBD2 (6 bases). Sample: PBMCs or T cells enriched from blood (not recorded which). This receptor was identified in a middle-aged man in a cohort exposed to, infected with or recovered from COVID-19 (not recorded which). CDR3 loop: CASSPGVGDTQYF. The CDR3, as DNA: TGTGCCAGCAGCCCGGGGGTGGGGGATACGCAGTATTTT.